The rows below give T cell receptor beta chains drawn from one sample of a study of T cell changes during pregnancy in multiple sclerosis. TCRdb keeps only in-frame clones here, not all; method: immunoSEQ multiplex PCR. The data contain some 30,000 clones, 88% of them singletons. The sequencing used CD8+ T cells from peripheral blood mononuclear cells, collected in the second trimester of pregnancy. These receptors all come from a female donor with multiple sclerosis, enrolled in a pregnancy study. Each CDR3 is given without its conserved first and last residue. Some rows have no size entry. The others give once, few or many, or a class for an expanded clone.

v_gene	abundance	j_gene	CDR3aa
TRBV7-9	.	TRBJ1-3	ASRGDTPYTIY
TRBV7-8	.	TRBJ1-5	ASSSRTGAAIYSNQPQH
TRBV7-3	.	TRBJ1-3	ASSLKPHRSGQGFSGNTIY
TRBV6-4	.	TRBJ2-1	ASCRDRGCNEQF
TRBV7-8	.	TRBJ2-5	ASSPLLGDRSYQETQY
TRBV4-3	.	TRBJ2-3	ASSQVSLGRGTDTQY
TRBV2	.	TRBJ2-3	ASRTLIVDRSDTDTQY
TRBV5-5	.	TRBJ2-7	ASSGGQAHEQY
TRBV21-1	.	TRBJ2-3	ASSKGQRGGDVGDTQY
TRBV9	.	TRBJ1-2	ASSANRGMNYGYT
TRBV28	.	TRBJ1-4	ASSSPTPGTDFHPYNEKLF
TRBV6-1	.	TRBJ2-7	ASSEDTGGSYEQY
TRBV5-1	.	TRBJ1-1	ASSFRRQGGPTEAF
TRBV27	.	TRBJ1-2	ASSLSAGEKPYGYT
TRBV6-4	.	TRBJ1-6	ASSDSAGTGDSSYNSPLH
TRBV10-3	.	TRBJ1-1	ATRAGALPNTEAF
TRBV27	.	TRBJ2-5	ASSPWTDFQETQY
TRBV27	once	TRBJ1-1	ASSFWGGEAF
TRBV6-1	.	TRBJ2-1	ASSARGGHDEQF
TRBV5-4	.	TRBJ1-2	ASSLSGIWVYGYT
TRBV4-3	.	TRBJ2-1	ASSQDGPRGSYNEQF
TRBV4-3	medium-sized	TRBJ2-7	ASSLHRGLAYEQY
TRBV7-9	.	TRBJ1-1	ASSYSVNTEAF
TRBV28	once	TRBJ1-5	ASSPFGGGAGQPQH
TRBV7-9	.	TRBJ1-2	ASSHGQGQTYGYT
TRBV7-9	.	TRBJ2-7	ASSSDGGMEQY
TRBV12-5	.	TRBJ1-1	ASGLSHTEAF
TRBV25-1	.	TRBJ1-4	ASSDRDINEKLF
TRBV27	.	TRBJ2-1	ASSFDRDNEQF
TRBV6-5	.	TRBJ2-7	ASSYSAGGSDEQY
TRBV5-1	once	TRBJ2-1	ASSFGLAGDNEQF
TRBV28	.	TRBJ2-1	ATEALGDNEQF
TRBV5-4	few	TRBJ1-6	ASSLWQDYNSPLH
TRBV7-8	.	TRBJ2-7	ASSAYSYEQY
TRBV27	few	TRBJ2-1	ASPTSVAYNEQF
TRBV5-1	.	TRBJ2-5	ATPLPGLADETQY
TRBV6-5	.	TRBJ2-7	ASSYSGTGGTYEQY
TRBV6-1	many	TRBJ2-3	ASSEGTGADTQY
TRBV18	few	TRBJ2-5	ASSPPNWGGTQY
TRBV5-1	.	TRBJ1-2	ASSFLGLGYGYT
TRBV4-1	.	TRBJ1-1	ASSQAPRDTLLTF
TRBV25-1	.	TRBJ1-1	ASSDPGQANTEAF